The clone carrying this T cell receptor (beta chain) was counted once. The data are from a study of blood T cell repertoires in COVID-19. Only in-frame clones appear in the TCRdb table, and some are missing; sequencing was by immunoSEQ multiplex PCR. The table has about 260,000 clones, roughly nine tenths seen once. This CDR3 comprises 15 residues. Unmatched junction bases numbered 2, after V lost 0 bases and J lost 1 base. CDR1 is PRHDT, CDR2 FYEKMQ, per germline (reference sequence). Sequencing was done on a sample of peripheral blood. The sequence came from a man aged 40-49 years with active or convalescent COVID-19. This chain links TRBV13 with TRBJ2-5, with 7 bases aligning to TRBD2. CDR3 in amino acids: CASSLGAGPQETQYF. CDR3 DNA: TGTGCCAGCAGCTTAGGAGCGGGGCCCCAAGAGACCCAGTACTTC.